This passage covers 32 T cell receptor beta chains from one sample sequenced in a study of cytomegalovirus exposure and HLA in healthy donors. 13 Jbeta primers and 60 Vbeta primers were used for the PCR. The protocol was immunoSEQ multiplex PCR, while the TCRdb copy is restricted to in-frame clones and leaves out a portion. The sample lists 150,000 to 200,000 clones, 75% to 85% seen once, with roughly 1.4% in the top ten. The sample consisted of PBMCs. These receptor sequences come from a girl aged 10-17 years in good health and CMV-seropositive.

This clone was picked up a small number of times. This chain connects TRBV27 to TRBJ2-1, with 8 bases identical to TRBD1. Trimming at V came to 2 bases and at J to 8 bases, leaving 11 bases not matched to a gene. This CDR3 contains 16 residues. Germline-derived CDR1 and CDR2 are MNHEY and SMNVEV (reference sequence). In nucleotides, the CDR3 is TGTGCCAGCAGTTTAATTGAGGCAGGGGGCGCGGATGAGCAGTTCTTC. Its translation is CASSLIEAGGADEQFF.

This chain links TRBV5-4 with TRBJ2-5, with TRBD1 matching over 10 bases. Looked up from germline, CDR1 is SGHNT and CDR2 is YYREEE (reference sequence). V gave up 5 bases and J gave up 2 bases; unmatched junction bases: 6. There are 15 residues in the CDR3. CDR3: CASSHGTGEQETQYF. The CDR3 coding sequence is TGTGCCAGCAGTCACGGGACAGGGGAGCAAGAGACCCAGTACTTC.

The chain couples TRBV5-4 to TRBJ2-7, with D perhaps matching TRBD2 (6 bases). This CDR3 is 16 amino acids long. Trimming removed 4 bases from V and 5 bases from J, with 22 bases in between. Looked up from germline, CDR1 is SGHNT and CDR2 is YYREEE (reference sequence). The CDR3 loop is CASSKAKTRSINEQYF. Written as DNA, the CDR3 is TGTGCCAGCAGCAAGGCAAAGACTAGGTCAATTAACGAGCAGTACTTC.

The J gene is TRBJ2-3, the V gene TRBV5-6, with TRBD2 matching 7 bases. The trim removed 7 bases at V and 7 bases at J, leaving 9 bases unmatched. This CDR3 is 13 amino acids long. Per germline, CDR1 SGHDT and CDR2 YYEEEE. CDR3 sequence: CASGSGAGYTQYF. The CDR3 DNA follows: TGTGCCAGCGGAAGCGGGGCGGGGTATACGCAGTATTTT.

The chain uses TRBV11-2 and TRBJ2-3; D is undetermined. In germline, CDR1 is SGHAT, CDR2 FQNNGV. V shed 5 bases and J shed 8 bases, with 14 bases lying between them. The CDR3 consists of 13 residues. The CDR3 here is CASSHGSEGTQYF. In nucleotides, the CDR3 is TGTGCCAGCAGCCACGGGTCTGAAGGTACGCAGTATTTT.

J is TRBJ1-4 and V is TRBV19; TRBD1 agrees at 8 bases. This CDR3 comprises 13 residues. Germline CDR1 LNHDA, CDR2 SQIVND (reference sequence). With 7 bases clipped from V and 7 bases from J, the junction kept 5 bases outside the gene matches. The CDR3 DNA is TGTGCCAGTAATGACAGGGGTTCTGAAAAACTGTTTTTT. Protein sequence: CASNDRGSEKLFF.

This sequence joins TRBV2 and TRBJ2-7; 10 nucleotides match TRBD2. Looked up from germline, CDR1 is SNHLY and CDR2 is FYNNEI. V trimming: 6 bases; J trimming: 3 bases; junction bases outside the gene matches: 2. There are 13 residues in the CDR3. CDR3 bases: TGTGCCAGCAGCCGGACTAGCGGCTACGAGCAGTACTTC. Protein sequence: CASSRTSGYEQYF.

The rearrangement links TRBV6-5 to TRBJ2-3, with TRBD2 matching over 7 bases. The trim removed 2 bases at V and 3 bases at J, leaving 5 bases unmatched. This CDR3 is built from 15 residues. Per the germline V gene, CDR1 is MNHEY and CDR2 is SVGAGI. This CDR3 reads CASSYGTTRTDTQYF. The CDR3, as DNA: TGTGCCAGCAGTTACGGGACTACCCGGACAGATACGCAGTATTTT.

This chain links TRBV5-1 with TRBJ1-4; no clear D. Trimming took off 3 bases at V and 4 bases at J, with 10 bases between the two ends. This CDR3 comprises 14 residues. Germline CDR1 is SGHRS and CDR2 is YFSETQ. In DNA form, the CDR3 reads TGCGCCAGCAGCTCACCACCGAGTAATGAAAAACTGTTTTTT. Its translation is CASSSPPSNEKLFF.

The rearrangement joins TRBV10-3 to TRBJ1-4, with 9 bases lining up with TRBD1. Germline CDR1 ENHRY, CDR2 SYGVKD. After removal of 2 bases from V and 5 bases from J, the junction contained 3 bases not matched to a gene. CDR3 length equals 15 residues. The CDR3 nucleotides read TGTGCCATCAGTGAGAGACAGGGGGGAAATGAAAAACTGTTTTTT. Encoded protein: CAISERQGGNEKLFF.

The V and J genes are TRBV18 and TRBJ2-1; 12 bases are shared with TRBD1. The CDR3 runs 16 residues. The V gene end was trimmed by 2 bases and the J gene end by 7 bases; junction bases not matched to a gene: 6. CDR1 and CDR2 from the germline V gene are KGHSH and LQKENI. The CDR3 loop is CASSPDRDRGRNEQFF. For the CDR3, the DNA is TGTGCCAGCTCACCAGACCGGGACAGGGGGCGAAATGAGCAGTTCTTC. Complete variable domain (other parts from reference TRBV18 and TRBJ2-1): NAGVMQNPRHLVRRRGQEARLRCSPMKGHSHVYWYRQLPEEGLKFMVYLQKENIIDESGMPKERFSAEFPKEGPSILRIQQVVRGDSAAYFCASSPDRDRGRNEQFFGPGTRLTVL.

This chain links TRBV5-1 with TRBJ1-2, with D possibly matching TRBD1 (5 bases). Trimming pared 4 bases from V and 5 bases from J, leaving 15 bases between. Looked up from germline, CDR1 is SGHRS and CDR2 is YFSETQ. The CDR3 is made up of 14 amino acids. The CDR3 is CASSPTLDSYGYTF. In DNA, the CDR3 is TGCGCCAGCAGCCCCACCCTCGACAGTTATGGCTACACCTTC.

CDR3 sequence: CASSRGNTNNEQFF. The CDR3 DNA sequence: TGTGCCAGCAGCCGGGGGAATACCAACAATGAGCAGTTCTTC. The chain uses TRBV9 and TRBJ2-1; perhaps TRBD2 as D (6 bases). This CDR3 spans 14 amino acids. CDR1 SGDLS and CDR2 YYNGEE come from the germline V gene. V was clipped by 4 bases and J by 5 bases, with 13 bases between them.

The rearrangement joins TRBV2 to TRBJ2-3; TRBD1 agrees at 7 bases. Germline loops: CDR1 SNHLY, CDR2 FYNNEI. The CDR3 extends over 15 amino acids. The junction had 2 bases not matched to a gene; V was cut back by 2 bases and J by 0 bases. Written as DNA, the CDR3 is TGTGCCAGCAGTGAAATGGGACAGAGCACAGATACGCAGTATTTT. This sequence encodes CASSEMGQSTDTQYF.

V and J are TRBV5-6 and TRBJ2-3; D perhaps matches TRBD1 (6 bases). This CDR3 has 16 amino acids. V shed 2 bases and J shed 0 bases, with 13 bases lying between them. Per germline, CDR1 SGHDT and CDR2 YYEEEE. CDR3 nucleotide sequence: TGTGCCAGCAGCTTCGTCGGCAGGGGTAGCACAGATACGCAGTATTTT. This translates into CASSFVGRGSTDTQYF.

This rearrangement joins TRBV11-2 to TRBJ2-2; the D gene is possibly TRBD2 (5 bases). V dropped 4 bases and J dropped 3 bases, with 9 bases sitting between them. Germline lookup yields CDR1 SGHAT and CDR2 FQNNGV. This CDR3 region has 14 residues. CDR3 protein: CASSSGLHTGELFF. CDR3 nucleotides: TGTGCCAGCAGCTCCGGACTTCACACCGGGGAGCTGTTTTTT.

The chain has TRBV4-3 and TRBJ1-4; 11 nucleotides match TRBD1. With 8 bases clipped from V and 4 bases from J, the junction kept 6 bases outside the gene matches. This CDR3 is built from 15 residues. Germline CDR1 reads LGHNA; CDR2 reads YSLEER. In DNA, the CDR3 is TGCGCCAGCCGGAGGACAGGGGGCAGTAATGAAAAACTGTTTTTT. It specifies CASRRTGGSNEKLFF.

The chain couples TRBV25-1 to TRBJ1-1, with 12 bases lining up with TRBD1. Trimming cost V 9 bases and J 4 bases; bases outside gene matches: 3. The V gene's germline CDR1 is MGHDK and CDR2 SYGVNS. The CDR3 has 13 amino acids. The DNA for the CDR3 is TGTGCCAGTGGGACAGGGGGCACCACTGAAGCTTTCTTT. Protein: CASGTGGTTEAFF.

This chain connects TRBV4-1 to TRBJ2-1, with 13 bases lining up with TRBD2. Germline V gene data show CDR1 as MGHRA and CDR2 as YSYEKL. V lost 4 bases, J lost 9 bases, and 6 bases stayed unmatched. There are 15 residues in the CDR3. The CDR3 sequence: CASSPGLAGAGEQFF. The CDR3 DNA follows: TGCGCCAGCAGCCCCGGACTAGCGGGGGCGGGTGAGCAGTTCTTC.

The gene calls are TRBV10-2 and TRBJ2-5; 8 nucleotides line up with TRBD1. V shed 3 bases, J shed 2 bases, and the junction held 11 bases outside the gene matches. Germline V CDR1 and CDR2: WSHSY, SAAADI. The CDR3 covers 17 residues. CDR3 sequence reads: CASSEEAIRQGQETQYF. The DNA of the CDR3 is TGCGCCAGCAGTGAAGAAGCAATAAGACAGGGGCAAGAGACCCAGTACTTC.

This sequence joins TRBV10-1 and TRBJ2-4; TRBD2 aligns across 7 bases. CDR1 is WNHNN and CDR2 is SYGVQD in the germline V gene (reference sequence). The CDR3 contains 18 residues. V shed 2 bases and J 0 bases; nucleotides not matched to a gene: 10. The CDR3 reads CASSEVSGRLGAKNIQYF. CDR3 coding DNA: TGCGCCAGCAGTGAGGTTAGCGGGCGTTTAGGAGCCAAAAACATTCAGTACTTC.

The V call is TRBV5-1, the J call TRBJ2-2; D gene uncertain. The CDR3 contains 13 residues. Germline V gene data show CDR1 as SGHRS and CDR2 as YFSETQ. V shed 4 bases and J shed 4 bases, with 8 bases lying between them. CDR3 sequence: CASSPSGTGELFF. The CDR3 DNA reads TGCGCCAGCAGCCCGTCGGGCACCGGGGAGCTGTTTTTT.

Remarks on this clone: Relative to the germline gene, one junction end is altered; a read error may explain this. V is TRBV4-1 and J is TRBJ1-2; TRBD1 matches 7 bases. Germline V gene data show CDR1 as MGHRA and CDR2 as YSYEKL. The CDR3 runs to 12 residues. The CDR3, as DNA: TGCGCCAGCAGCTCCATCTACGGGACAGAAGAGTTC. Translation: CASSSIYGTEEF.

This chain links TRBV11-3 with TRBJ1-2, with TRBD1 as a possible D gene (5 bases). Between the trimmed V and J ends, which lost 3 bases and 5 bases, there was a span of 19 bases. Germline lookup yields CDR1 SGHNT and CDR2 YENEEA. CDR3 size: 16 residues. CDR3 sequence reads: CASSLGYRTASYGYTF. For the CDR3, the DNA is TGTGCCAGCAGCTTGGGATACAGGACGGCCTCTTATGGCTACACCTTC.

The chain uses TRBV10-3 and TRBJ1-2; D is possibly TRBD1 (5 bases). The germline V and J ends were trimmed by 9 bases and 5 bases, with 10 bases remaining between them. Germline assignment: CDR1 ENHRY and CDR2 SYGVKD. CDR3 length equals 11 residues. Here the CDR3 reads CAMQGGYGYTF. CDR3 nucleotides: TGTGCCATGCAGGGTGGATATGGCTACACCTTC.

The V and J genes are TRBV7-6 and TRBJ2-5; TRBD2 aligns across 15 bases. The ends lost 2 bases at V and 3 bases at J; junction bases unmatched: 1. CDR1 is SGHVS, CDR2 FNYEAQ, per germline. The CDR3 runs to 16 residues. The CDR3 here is CASSLWTSGGEETQYF. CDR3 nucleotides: TGTGCCAGCAGCTTATGGACTAGCGGGGGGGAAGAGACCCAGTACTTC.

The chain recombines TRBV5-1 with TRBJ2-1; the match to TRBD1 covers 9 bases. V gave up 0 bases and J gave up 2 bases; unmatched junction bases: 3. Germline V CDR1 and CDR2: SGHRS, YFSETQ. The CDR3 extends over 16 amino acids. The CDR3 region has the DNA TGCGCCAGCAGCTTGGCGTGGACAGGGGCCTACAATGAGCAGTTCTTC. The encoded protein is CASSLAWTGAYNEQFF.

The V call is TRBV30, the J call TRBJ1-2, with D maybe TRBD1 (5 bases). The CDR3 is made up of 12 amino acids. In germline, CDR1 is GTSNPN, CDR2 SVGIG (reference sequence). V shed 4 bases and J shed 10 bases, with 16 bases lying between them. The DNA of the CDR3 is TGTGCCTGGAATGCAGGGCACCCCCCCTACACCTTC. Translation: CAWNAGHPPYTF.

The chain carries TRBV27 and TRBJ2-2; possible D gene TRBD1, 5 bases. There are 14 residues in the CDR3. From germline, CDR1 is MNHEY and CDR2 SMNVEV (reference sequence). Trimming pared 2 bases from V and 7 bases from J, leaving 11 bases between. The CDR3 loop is CASSLRSGIGELFF. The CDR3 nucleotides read TGTGCCAGCAGTTTAAGGTCAGGGATCGGGGAGCTGTTTTTT.

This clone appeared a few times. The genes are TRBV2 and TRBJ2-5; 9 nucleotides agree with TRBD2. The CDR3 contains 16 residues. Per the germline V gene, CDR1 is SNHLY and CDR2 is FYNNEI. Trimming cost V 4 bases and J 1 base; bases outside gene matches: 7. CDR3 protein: CASSVGRGGLQETQYF. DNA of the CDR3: TGTGCCAGCAGTGTCGGGCGGGGGGGCCTCCAAGAGACCCAGTACTTC.

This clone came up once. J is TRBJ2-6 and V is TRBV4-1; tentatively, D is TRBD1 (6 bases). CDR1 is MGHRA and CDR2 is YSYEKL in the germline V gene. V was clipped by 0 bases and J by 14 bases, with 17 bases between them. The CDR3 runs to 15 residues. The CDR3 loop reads CASSQDGGPLRLLTF. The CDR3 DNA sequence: TGCGCCAGCAGCCAAGATGGGGGCCCACTACGACTCCTGACTTTC.

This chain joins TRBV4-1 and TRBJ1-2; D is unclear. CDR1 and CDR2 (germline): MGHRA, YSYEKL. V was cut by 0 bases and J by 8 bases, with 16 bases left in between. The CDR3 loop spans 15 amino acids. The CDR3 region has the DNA TGCGCCAGCAGCCAAGAGGCGGCCACAAGCACGGGCTACACCTTC. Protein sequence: CASSQEAATSTGYTF.